These 29 T cell receptor beta chains came from one sample sequenced in a study of shared clonotypes between healthy human individuals. The repertoire was sequenced with immunoSEQ multiplex PCR; TCRdb's copy has only in-frame clones and lacks some. Altogether about 870,000 clones are present, 92% being singletons, with the ten largest covering less than 25%. Cells designated naive CD8 were CD45RO-negative and were positively selected for CCR7, with terminally differentiated effector memory CD45RA+ cells excluded. The sample consisted of naive CD8+ T cells sorted from blood. Every receptor here comes from a man aged 25-45 years in good health.

This chain joins TRBV28 and TRBJ2-7; a possible D gene is TRBD2 (6 bases). The CDR3 length is 15 residues. Germline CDR1 is MDHEN and CDR2 is SYDVKM. V shed 7 bases and J shed 0 bases, with 16 bases lying between them. The DNA of the CDR3 is TGTGCCAGCAATCTTTTGGACGGGAGCTCCTACGAGCAGTACTTC. Translated, it gives CASNLLDGSSYEQYF.

The rearrangement uses TRBV6-1 and TRBJ2-1; D gene unclear. The V gene's germline CDR1 is MNHNS and CDR2 SASEGT. The CDR3 extends over 14 amino acids. Trimming cost V 2 bases and J 6 bases, with 11 bases left between them. In DNA, the CDR3 is TGTGCCAGCAGTGAATTAGGTCCCACCAATGAGCAGTTCTTC. As protein: CASSELGPTNEQFF.

The CDR3 is CATSSGFLDRRNTGELFF. DNA of the CDR3: TGTGCCACCAGCAGCGGTTTCCTGGACAGGCGGAACACCGGGGAGCTGTTTTTT. This chain links TRBV15 with TRBJ2-2; 7 positions match TRBD1. Germline CDR1 LNHNV, CDR2 YYDKDF (reference sequence). The CDR3 is 18 amino acids. V dropped 3 bases and J dropped 1; count of bases not matched to a gene: 11.

V gene TRBV7-2 combines with J gene TRBJ2-1; D gene uncertain. The CDR3 loop spans 15 amino acids. V lost 5 bases and J 4 bases, leaving 15 bases between the germline ends. Germline loops: CDR1 SGHTA, CDR2 FQGNSA. CDR3 nucleotides: TGTGCCAGCAGCGATGAGTCTAACCCATACAATGAGCAGTTCTTC. The encoded protein is CASSDESNPYNEQFF. Full variable domain (remainder filled in from reference TRBV7-2 and TRBJ2-1): GAGVSQSPSNKVTEKGKDVELRCDPISGHTALYWYRQSLGQGLEFLIYFQGNSAPDKSGLPSDRFSAERTGGSVSTLTIQRTQQEDSAVYLCASSDESNPYNEQFFGPGTRLTVL.

The rearrangement links TRBV10-3 to TRBJ2-7; D possibly corresponds to TRBD2 (7 bases). Germline V gene sequence: CDR1 ENHRY, CDR2 SYGVKD. This CDR3 has 12 residues. With 7 bases removed from V and 6 bases from J, the gap between germline ends came to 13 bases. CDR3: CAINPGEGEQYF. The CDR3 nucleotides are TGTGCCATCAACCCAGGGGAGGGCGAGCAGTACTTC.

CDR3 DNA sequence: TGTGCCAGCAGCGTTTGGCTCTCCGATGGGGAGCAGTACTTC. Protein product: CASSVWLSDGEQYF. V gene TRBV9 combines with J gene TRBJ2-7; D remains ambiguous. This CDR3 has 14 amino acids. In germline, CDR1 is SGDLS, CDR2 YYNGEE. V lost 2 bases and J lost 7, with 16 bases in between.

The chain joins TRBV27 to TRBJ2-1; 11 positions match TRBD2. The CDR3 has 15 amino acids. V was clipped by 5 bases and J by 4 bases; unmatched bases: 4. The germline V gene has CDR1 MNHEY and CDR2 SMNVEV (reference sequence). Here the CDR3 DNA reads TGTGCCAGCAGTCATCTAGCGGGGGGATACAATGAGCAGTTCTTC. Amino acids: CASSHLAGGYNEQFF.

J is TRBJ1-1 and V is TRBV5-1, with D uncertain. The CDR3 length is 14 residues. The germline V gene has CDR1 SGHRS and CDR2 YFSETQ. Trimming left V 1 base short and J 3 bases short, with 10 bases between. CDR3 in DNA: TGCGCCAGCAGCTTGTGGTTCGATGACACTGAAGCTTTCTTT. Encoded protein: CASSLWFDDTEAFF.

This chain uses TRBV5-5 with TRBJ1-2, with D possibly TRBD1 on 5 matching bases. In germline, CDR1 is SGHKS, CDR2 YYEKEE (reference sequence). V was clipped by 3 bases and J by 3 bases, with 12 bases between them. There are 14 residues in the CDR3. CDR3 sequence reads: CASSWTGGDYGYTF. The CDR3 DNA is TGTGCCAGCAGCTGGACCGGGGGGGACTATGGCTACACCTTC.

Details on this clone: Within the sample, other DNA sequences also encode this same CDR3. V and J are TRBV7-9 and TRBJ1-4; D is uncertain. Germline V gives CDR1 SEHNR, CDR2 FQNEAQ (reference sequence). The CDR3 sequence is 13 residues long. Between the trimmed V and J ends, which lost 6 bases and 3 bases, there was a span of 8 bases. CDR3 coding DNA: TGTGCCAGCAGTCCTGGGCCTAATGAAAAACTGTTTTTT. It codes for CASSPGPNEKLFF. Drawing the rest from reference TRBV7-9 and TRBJ1-4, the complete variable domain is DTGVSQNPRHKITKRGQNVTFRCDPISEHNRLYWYRQTLGQGPEFLTYFQNEAQLEKSRLLSDRFSAERPKGSFSTLEIQRTEQGDSAMYLCASSPGPNEKLFFGSGTQLSVL.

This chain joins TRBV27 and TRBJ2-3, with no clear D. This CDR3 has 14 residues. Trimming removed 4 bases from V and 0 bases from J, with 8 bases in between. Germline V gene data show CDR1 as MNHEY and CDR2 as SMNVEV (reference sequence). CDR3: CASSYIGSTDTQYF. The CDR3, as DNA: TGTGCCAGCAGTTATATTGGAAGCACAGATACGCAGTATTTT.

The chain recombines TRBV11-3 with TRBJ2-3; 13 bases align to TRBD2. Germline assignment: CDR1 SGHNT and CDR2 YENEEA. There are 17 residues in the CDR3. The V and J ends lost 3 bases and 4 bases, in that order; junction bases with no gene match: 7. This CDR3 is CASSFRGLAGESDTQYF. For the CDR3, the DNA is TGTGCCAGCAGCTTCCGCGGACTAGCGGGAGAGTCAGATACGCAGTATTTT.

A word on this clone: Compared with germline, one end of the junction differs, possibly owing to a read error. The chain is built from TRBV18 and TRBJ2-3, with unresolved D. The germline V gene has CDR1 KGHSH and CDR2 LQKENI. This CDR3 contains 11 residues. CDR3 sequence (DNA): TGTGCCAGCTCACGTGCCCCAAGTCGGGATTTT. Its protein is CASSRAPSRDF.

The genes are TRBV12-5 and TRBJ2-1; D remains unclear. V was shortened by 3 bases and J by 6 bases, with 3 bases between the two germline ends. The CDR3 extends over 11 amino acids. The germline V gene encodes CDR1 LGHNT and CDR2 FRNRAP. CDR3: CASGLPNEQFF. The CDR3 nucleotides read TGTGCTAGTGGTTTACCCAATGAGCAGTTCTTC.

The genes are TRBV5-4 and TRBJ2-7; D is perhaps TRBD2 (6 bases). The V end lost 3 bases, the J end lost 3 bases, and 22 bases lay between the germline ends. The germline V gene has CDR1 SGHNT and CDR2 YYREEE (reference sequence). The CDR3 sequence is 17 residues long. The CDR3 sequence: CASSSDLPHGRLYEQYF. The CDR3 DNA reads TGTGCCAGCAGCTCGGACCTCCCGCACGGGAGACTCTACGAGCAGTACTTC. Filled out from reference TRBV5-4 and TRBJ2-7, the complete variable domain reads ETGVTQSPTHLIKTRGQQVTLRCSSQSGHNTVSWYQQALGQGPQFIFQYYREEENGRGNFPPRFSGLQFPNYSSELNVNALELDDSALYLCASSSDLPHGRLYEQYFGPGTRLTVT.

J is TRBJ2-1 and V is TRBV29-1; D remains unclear. CDR1 is SQVTM, CDR2 ANQGSEA, per germline. This CDR3 has 14 amino acids. Trimming took off 7 bases at V and 2 bases at J, with 15 bases between the two ends. CDR3 protein: CSADPVSPYNEQFF. As DNA, the CDR3 is TGCAGCGCCGACCCAGTGAGTCCCTACAATGAGCAGTTCTTC.

The gene calls are TRBV4-1 and TRBJ2-3; the match to TRBD2 covers 8 bases. Trimming at V came to 3 bases and at J to 0 bases, leaving 8 bases not matched to a gene. CDR1 is MGHRA and CDR2 is YSYEKL in the germline V gene. The CDR3 length is 17 residues. For the CDR3, the DNA is TGCGCCAGCAGCCAGAAACTAGCGGAAGCTAGCACAGATACGCAGTATTTT. Its protein product is CASSQKLAEASTDTQYF.

The chain couples TRBV27 to TRBJ2-3; D may be TRBD2 (6 bases). The CDR3 loop spans 14 amino acids. CDR1 is MNHEY and CDR2 is SMNVEV in the germline V gene (reference sequence). V was shortened by 5 bases and J by 2 bases, with 11 bases between the two germline ends. CDR3: CASSRRENTDTQYF. Written as DNA, the CDR3 is TGTGCCAGCAGTAGACGGGAGAACACAGATACGCAGTATTTT.

This chain joins TRBV29-1 and TRBJ2-5, with 8 bases lining up with TRBD2. CDR3 length: 17 amino acids. V gave up 1 base and J gave up 6 bases; unmatched junction bases: 16. The germline V gene encodes CDR1 SQVTM and CDR2 ANQGSEA. The CDR3 coding sequence is TGCAGCGTTGAAGTTCGCCTAGCGGGCGGTGCTAGAAAGACCCAGTACTTC. Protein: CSVEVRLAGGARKTQYF.

As DNA, the CDR3 is TGTGCCAGTAGTATGGGTCAGGGGGTAGATCAGCCCCAGCATTTT. This codes for CASSMGQGVDQPQHF. The gene calls are TRBV19 and TRBJ1-5; 7 positions match TRBD1. The length of the CDR3 is 15 residues. V shed 3 bases and J 5 bases; nucleotides not matched to a gene: 7. Germline CDR1 is LNHDA and CDR2 is SQIVND (reference sequence).

The chain has TRBV7-9 and TRBJ1-1; 7 bases line up with TRBD1. V shed 5 bases, J shed 1 base, and the junction held 1 base outside the gene matches. The V gene's germline CDR1 is SEHNR and CDR2 FQNEAQ (reference sequence). This CDR3 has 13 residues. CDR3 DNA sequence: TGTGCCAGCAGCGGGACAGCGAACACTGAAGCTTTCTTT. Translated: CASSGTANTEAFF.

The chain joins TRBV5-4 to TRBJ2-1; D remains ambiguous. Germline V gene lookup returns CDR1 SGHNT and CDR2 YYREEE (reference sequence). The CDR3 runs to 16 residues. V was trimmed by 0 bases and J by 5 bases, leaving 15 bases between them. DNA for the CDR3: TGTGCCAGCAGCTTGGGGGGAATGGGGTGGCACAATGAGCAGTTCTTC. Amino acids: CASSLGGMGWHNEQFF.

V gene TRBV4-1 combines with J gene TRBJ1-5; TRBD1 matches 7 bases. Germline CDR1 is MGHRA and CDR2 is YSYEKL. V lost 3 bases and J lost 0; bases outside the gene matches: 5. The CDR3 loop spans 16 amino acids. The CDR3 region has the DNA TGCGCCAGCAGCCAGACAGGGACCCATAGCAATCAGCCCCAGCATTTT. Its translation: CASSQTGTHSNQPQHF.

The table lists this clone with a count of one. DNA of the CDR3: TGTGCCAGCAGCTTGACGGAAACCTACGAGCAGTACTTC. It codes for CASSLTETYEQYF. This chain connects TRBV5-5 to TRBJ2-7, with D unclear. The V end was cut by 1 base, the J end by 2 bases, with 7 bases between. Germline CDR1 is SGHKS and CDR2 is YYEKEE (reference sequence). The CDR3 is made up of 13 amino acids.

The chain recombines TRBV9 with TRBJ2-1, with 7 bases fitting TRBD1. Trimming cost V 3 bases and J 4 bases; bases outside gene matches: 13. This CDR3 region has 17 residues. The germline V gene has CDR1 SGDLS and CDR2 YYNGEE. DNA of the CDR3: TGTGCCAGCAGCGCCTCGGGACAGCCGGTAAATTACAATGAGCAGTTCTTC. It translates to CASSASGQPVNYNEQFF.

The table lists this clone with a few counts. This rearrangement joins TRBV5-1 to TRBJ2-3; D possibly corresponds to TRBD2 (6 bases). From germline, CDR1 is SGHRS and CDR2 YFSETQ. V was pared by 6 bases and J by 6 bases, with 17 bases between. The CDR3 consists of 14 residues. Here the CDR3 reads CASKEVQRVDTQYF. The DNA of the CDR3 is TGCGCCAGCAAAGAGGTTCAGCGGGTCGATACGCAGTATTTT.

The CDR3 DNA is TGTGCCAGCAGCTTTCGCACTCTTCGGGATACGCAGTATTTT. Translated: CASSFRTLRDTQYF. The chain is built from TRBV7-9 and TRBJ2-3; D ambiguous. Per the germline V gene, CDR1 is SEHNR and CDR2 is FQNEAQ (reference sequence). This CDR3 has 14 residues. Trimming took off 3 bases at V and 6 bases at J, with 13 bases between the two ends.

The chain joins TRBV15 to TRBJ1-3, with no clear D. In germline, CDR1 is LNHNV, CDR2 YYDKDF (reference sequence). The V gene lost 8 bases and the J gene lost 0 bases, with 11 bases spanning the gap. This CDR3 is built from 14 residues. The CDR3: CATEGLNSGNTIYF. CDR3 nucleotide sequence: TGTGCCACCGAGGGCCTGAACTCTGGAAACACCATATATTTT.

V is TRBV14 and J is TRBJ2-1, with D hard to call. The CDR3 covers 15 residues. V lost 1 base and J 1 base, leaving 8 bases between the germline ends. Looked up from germline, CDR1 is SGHDN and CDR2 is FVKESK. CDR3 region: CASSQVRVSYNEQFF. In DNA form, the CDR3 reads TGTGCCAGCAGCCAAGTTCGGGTATCCTACAATGAGCAGTTCTTC.